The present T cell receptor beta chain was sequenced within a study of blood T cells in healthy people across ages. The germline CDR1 and CDR2 sequences are ENHRY and SYGVKD. Trimming left V 4 bases short and J 11 bases short, with 17 bases between. The length of the CDR3 is 13 residues. Primed by a sample-barcoded 5' primer and a J-beta primer mix, a second PCR proceeded for 7 to 11 cycles. Using its own MiXCR run on the 5' RACE reads, TCRdb lists one record per CDR3 protein. This sample has 650,000 to 950,000 distinct CDR3 sequences, with 40% to 50% found just once. The clonotype originates from a man between 60 and 75 years old in good health. Sequencing input: blood. This sequence joins TRBV10-3 and TRBJ2-5; the D gene could be TRBD1 or TRBD2 (6 bases each). CDR3 region: CAISGGAEGEQYF. CDR3 bases: TGTGCCATCAGTGGGGGGGCTGAGGGTGAGCAGTACTTC.